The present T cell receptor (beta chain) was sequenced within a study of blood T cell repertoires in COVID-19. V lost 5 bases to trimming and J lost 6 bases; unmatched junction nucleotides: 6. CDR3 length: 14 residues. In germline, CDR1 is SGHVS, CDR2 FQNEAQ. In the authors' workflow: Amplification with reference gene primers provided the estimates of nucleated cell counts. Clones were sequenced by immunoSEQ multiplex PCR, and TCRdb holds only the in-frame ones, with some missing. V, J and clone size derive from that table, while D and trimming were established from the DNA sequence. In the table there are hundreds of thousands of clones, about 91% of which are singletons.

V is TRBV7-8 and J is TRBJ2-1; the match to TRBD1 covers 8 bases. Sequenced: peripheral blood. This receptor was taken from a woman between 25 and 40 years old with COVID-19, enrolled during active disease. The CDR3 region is CASSTRTGPNEQFF. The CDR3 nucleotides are TGTGCCAGCAGCACAAGGACAGGGCCCAATGAGCAGTTCTTC.